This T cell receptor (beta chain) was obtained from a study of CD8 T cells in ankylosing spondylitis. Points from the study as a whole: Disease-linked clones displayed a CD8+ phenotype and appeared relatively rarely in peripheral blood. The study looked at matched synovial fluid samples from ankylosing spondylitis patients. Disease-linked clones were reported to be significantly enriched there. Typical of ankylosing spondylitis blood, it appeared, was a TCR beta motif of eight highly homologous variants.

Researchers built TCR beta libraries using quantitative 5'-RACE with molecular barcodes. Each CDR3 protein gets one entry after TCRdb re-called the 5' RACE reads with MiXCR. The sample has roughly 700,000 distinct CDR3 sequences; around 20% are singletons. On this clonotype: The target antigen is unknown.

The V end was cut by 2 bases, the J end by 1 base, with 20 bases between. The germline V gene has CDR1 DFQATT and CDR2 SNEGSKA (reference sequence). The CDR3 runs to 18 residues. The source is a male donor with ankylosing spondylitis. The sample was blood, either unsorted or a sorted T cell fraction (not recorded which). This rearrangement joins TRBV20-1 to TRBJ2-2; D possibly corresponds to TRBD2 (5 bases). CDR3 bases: TGCAGTGCTAGATCCTGGAAAAATAGCGAAGAGAACACCGGGGAGCTGTTTTTT. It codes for CSARSWKNSEENTGELFF.